This T cell receptor beta chain was obtained from a study of blood T cells in healthy people across ages. Broader study findings: Correlation between TCR beta diversity and naive T cell percentage was strong.

A second PCR, run for about 7 to 11 cycles, used a sample-barcoded 5' primer plus a J-beta primer mix. Tags on each cDNA molecule came from a template-switch adaptor with 12 random nucleotides. TCRdb ran MiXCR on the 5' RACE reads and lists one entry per CDR3 protein. The data hold approximately 1,000,000 distinct CDR3 sequences, with 35% to 55% observed a single time. Of note for this clonotype: What it binds is unknown.

Germline V gene data show CDR1 as DFQATT and CDR2 as SNEGSKA (reference sequence). The CDR3 spans 13 residues. V lost 6 bases to trimming and J lost 11 bases; unmatched junction nucleotides: 10. This rearrangement joins TRBV20-1 to TRBJ1-6, with TRBD1 matching over 7 bases. The sequenced material came from blood. The sequence derives from a woman aged 55-69 years in good health. CDR3 protein: CSADTGDNPPLHF. In DNA form, the CDR3 reads TGCAGTGCAGATACAGGGGACAATCCACCCCTCCACTTT.